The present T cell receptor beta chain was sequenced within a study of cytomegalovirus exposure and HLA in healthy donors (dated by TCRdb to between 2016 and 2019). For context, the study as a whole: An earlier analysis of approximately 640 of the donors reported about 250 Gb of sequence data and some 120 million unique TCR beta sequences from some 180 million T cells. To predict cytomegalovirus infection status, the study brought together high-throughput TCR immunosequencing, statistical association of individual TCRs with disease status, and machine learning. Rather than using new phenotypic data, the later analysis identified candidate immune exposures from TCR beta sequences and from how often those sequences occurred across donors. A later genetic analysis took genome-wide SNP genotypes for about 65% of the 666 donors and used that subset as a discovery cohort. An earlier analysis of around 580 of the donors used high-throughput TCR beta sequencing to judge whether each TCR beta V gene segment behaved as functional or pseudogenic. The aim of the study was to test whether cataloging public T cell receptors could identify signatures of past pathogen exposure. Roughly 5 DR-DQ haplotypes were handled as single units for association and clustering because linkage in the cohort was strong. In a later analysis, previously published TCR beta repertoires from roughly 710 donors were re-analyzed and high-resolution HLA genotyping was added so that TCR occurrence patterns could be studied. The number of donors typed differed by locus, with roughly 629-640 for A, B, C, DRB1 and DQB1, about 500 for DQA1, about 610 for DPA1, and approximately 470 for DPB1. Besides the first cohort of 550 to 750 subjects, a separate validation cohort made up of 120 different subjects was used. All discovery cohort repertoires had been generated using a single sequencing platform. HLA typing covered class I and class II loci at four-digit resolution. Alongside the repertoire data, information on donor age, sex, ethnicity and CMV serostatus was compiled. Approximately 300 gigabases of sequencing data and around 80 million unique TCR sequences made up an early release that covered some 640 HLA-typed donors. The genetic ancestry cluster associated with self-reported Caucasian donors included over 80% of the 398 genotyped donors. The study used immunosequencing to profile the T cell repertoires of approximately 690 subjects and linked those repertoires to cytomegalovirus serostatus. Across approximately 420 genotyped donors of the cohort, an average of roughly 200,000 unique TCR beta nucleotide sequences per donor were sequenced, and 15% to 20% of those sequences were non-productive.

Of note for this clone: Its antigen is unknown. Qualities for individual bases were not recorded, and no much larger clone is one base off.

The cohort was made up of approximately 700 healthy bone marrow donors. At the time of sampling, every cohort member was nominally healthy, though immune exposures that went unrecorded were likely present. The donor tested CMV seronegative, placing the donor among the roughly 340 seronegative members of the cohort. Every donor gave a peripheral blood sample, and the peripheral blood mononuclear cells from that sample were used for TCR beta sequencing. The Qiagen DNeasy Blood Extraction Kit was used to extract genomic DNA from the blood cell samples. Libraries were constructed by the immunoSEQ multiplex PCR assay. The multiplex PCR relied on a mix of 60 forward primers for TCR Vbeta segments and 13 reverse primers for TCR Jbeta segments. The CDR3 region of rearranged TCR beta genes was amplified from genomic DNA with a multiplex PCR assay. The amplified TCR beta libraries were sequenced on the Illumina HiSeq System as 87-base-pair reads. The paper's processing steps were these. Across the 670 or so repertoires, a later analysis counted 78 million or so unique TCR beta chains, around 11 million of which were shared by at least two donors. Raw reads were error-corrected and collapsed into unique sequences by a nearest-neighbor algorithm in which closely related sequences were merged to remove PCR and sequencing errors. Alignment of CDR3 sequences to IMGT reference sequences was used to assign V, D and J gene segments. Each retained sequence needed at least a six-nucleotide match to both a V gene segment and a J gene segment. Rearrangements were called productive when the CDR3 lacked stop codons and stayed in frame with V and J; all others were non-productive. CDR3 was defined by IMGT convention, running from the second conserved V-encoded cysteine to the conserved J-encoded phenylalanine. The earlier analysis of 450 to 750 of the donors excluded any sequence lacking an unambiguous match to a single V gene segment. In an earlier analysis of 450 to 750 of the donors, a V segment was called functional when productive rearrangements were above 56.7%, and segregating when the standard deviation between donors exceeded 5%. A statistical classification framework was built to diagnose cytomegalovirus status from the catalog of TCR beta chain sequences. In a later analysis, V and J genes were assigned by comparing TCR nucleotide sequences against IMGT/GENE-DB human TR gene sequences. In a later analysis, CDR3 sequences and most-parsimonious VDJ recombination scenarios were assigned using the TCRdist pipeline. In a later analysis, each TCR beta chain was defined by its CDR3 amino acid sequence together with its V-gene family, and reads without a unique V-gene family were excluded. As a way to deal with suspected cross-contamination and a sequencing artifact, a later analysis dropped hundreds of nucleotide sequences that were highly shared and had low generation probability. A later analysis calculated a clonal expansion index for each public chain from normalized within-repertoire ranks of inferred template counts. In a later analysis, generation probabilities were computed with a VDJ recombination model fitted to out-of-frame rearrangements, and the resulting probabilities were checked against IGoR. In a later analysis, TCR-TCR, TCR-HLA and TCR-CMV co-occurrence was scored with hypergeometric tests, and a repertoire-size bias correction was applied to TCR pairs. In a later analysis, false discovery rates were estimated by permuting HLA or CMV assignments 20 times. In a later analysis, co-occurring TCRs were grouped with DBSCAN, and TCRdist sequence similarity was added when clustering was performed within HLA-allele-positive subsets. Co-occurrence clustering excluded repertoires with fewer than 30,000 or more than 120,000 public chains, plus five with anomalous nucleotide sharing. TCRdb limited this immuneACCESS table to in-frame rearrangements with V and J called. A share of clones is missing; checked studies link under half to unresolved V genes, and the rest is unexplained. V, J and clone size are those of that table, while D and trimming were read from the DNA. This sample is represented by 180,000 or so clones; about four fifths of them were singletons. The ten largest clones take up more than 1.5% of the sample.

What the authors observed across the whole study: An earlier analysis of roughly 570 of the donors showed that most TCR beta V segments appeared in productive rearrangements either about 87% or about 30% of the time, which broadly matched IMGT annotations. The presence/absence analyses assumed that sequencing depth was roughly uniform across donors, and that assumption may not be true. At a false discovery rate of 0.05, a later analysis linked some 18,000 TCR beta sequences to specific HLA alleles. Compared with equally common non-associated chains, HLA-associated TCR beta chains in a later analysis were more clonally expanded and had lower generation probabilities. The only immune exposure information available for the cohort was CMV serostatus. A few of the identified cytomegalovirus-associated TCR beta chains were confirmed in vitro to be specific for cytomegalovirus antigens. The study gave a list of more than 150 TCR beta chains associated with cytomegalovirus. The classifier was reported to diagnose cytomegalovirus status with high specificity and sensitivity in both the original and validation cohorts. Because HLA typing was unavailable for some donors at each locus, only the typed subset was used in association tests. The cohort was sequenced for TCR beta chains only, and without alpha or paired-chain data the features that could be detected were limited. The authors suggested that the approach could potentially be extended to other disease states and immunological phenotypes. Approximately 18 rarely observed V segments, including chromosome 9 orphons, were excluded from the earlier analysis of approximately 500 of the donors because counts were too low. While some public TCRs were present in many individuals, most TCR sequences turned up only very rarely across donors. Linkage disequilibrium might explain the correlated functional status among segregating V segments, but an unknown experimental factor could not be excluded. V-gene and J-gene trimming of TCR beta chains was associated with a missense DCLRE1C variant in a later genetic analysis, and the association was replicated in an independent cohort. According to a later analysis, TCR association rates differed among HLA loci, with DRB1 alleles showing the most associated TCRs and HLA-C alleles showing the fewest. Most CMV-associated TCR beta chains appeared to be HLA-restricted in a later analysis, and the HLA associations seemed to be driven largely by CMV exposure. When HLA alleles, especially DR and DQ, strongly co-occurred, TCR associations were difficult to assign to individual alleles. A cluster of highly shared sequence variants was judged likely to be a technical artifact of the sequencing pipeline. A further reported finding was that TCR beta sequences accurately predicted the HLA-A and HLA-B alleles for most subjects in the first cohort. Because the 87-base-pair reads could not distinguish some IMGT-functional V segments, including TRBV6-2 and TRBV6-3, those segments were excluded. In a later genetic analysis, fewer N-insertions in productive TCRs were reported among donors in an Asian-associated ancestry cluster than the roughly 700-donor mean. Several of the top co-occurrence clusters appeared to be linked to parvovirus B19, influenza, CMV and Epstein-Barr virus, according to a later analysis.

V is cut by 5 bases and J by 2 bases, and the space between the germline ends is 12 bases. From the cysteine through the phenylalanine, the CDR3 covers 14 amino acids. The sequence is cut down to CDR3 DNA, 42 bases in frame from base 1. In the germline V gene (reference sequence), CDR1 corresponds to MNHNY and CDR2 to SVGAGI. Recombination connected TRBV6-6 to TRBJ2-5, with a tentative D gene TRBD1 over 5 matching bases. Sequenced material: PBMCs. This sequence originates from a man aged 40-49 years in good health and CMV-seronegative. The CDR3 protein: CASSRARGQETQYF. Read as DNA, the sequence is TGTGCCAGCAGTCGGGCAAGGGGACAAGAGACCCAGTACTTC.